These 25 T cell receptor beta chains were sequenced from one sample in a study of a mutant IDH1 vaccine in newly diagnosed glioma. Here immunoSEQ multiplex PCR was the method, and the copy in TCRdb shows in-frame clones only, minus some. The sample has more than 35,000 clones, roughly 82% seen once. Time point reported: week 47, end of study. Alongside topical imiquimod, each dose of vaccine comprised 300 ug of mutant IDH1 20-mer peptide. What these receptors recognize is not known. Sequenced material: PBMCs, taken from a glioma patient whose treatment included an IDH1 peptide vaccine. The receptors originated from a man in his forties with glioma.

This chain joins TRBV7-9 and TRBJ1-3; unclear D gene. Germline V gene sequence: CDR1 SEHNR, CDR2 FQNEAQ (reference sequence). V was trimmed by 4 bases and J by 0 bases, leaving 13 bases between them. There are 16 residues in the CDR3. The CDR3 sequence is CASSSTLVSSGNTIYF. CDR3 sequence (DNA): TGTGCCAGCAGCTCGACGCTGGTGAGCTCTGGAAACACCATATATTTT.

This rearrangement joins TRBV5-1 to TRBJ2-3; 7 bases line up with TRBD1. The CDR3 covers 17 residues. The V gene's germline CDR1 is SGHRS and CDR2 YFSETQ. V dropped 2 bases and J dropped 0; count of bases not matched to a gene: 9. CDR3 in amino acids: CASSFNTGQTSTDTQYF. DNA of the CDR3: TGCGCCAGCAGCTTTAACACGGGACAGACAAGCACAGATACGCAGTATTTT.

The chain joins TRBV11-2 to TRBJ1-4; D perhaps matches TRBD1 (5 bases). V was trimmed by 1 base and J by 8 bases, leaving 14 bases between them. The germline V gene encodes CDR1 SGHAT and CDR2 FQNNGV. The CDR3 totals 15 residues. The CDR3 sequence: CASSLGWDSGEKLFF. CDR3 nucleotides: TGTGCCAGCAGCTTAGGCTGGGATTCAGGGGAAAAACTGTTTTTT.

CDR3: CASSPGLADTQYF. In DNA form, the CDR3 reads TGTGCCAGCAGTCCAGGGTTGGCAGATACGCAGTATTTT. This chain connects TRBV6-5 to TRBJ2-3, with TRBD1 as a possible D gene (5 bases). The CDR3 is made up of 13 amino acids. Trimming left V 5 bases short and J 4 bases short, with 10 bases between. Germline CDR1 is MNHEY and CDR2 is SVGAGI.

The chain is built from TRBV7-2 and TRBJ2-5; TRBD1 matches at 7 bases. From germline, CDR1 is SGHTA and CDR2 FQGNSA. The CDR3 spans 14 residues. V shed 6 bases, J shed 1 base, and the junction held 5 bases outside the gene matches. CDR3 DNA sequence: TGTGCCAGCAGAGCAGACAGGGCCCAAGAGACCCAGTACTTC. Protein sequence: CASRADRAQETQYF. Filled out from reference TRBV7-2 and TRBJ2-5, the complete variable domain reads GAGVSQSPSNKVTEKGKDVELRCDPISGHTALYWYRQSLGQGLEFLIYFQGNSAPDKSGLPSDRFSAERTGGSVSTLTIQRTQQEDSAVYLCASRADRAQETQYFGPGTRLLVL.

This chain joins TRBV7-8 and TRBJ2-1; 14 bases agree with TRBD2. CDR1 is SGHVS and CDR2 is FQNEAQ in the germline V gene. CDR3 length: 17 amino acids. With V trimmed by 5 bases and J by 9 bases, 12 bases remained unmatched. CDR3 nucleotides: TGTGCCAGCAGCCTATCCGGGACTAGCGGGGGTCTGGGTGAGCAGTTCTTC. Protein product: CASSLSGTSGGLGEQFF.

The chain joins TRBV21-1 to TRBJ2-7; TRBD1 reflects the table's D call only, with no check against the DNA. TRBV21-1 is noted as a pseudogene. There are 16 residues in the CDR3. For the CDR3, the DNA is TGTGCCAGCACCTCTACAACGGGACAGGGGTCCTACGAGCAGTACTTC. It specifies CASTSTTGQGSYEQYF.

A word on this clone: Mismatch with germline at one junction end may stem from a read error. This chain joins TRBV4-1 and TRBJ2-1; TRBD2 matches 11 bases. This CDR3 comprises 16 residues. Germline V CDR1 and CDR2: MGHRA, YSYEKL. The CDR3 DNA is TGCGCCAGCAGCCAAGTTAGCGGGAGGGCCTACGATGAGCAGTTCTTC. It encodes CASSQVSGRAYDEQFF.

The chain links TRBV10-3 to TRBJ2-1; D ambiguous. The CDR3 loop spans 13 amino acids. Germline V gene sequence: CDR1 ENHRY, CDR2 SYGVKD. Trimming took off 3 bases at V and 7 bases at J, with 10 bases between the two ends. CDR3 DNA sequence: TGTGCCATCAGTGAAGCCGACGCGAATGAGCAGTTCTTC. Protein sequence: CAISEADANEQFF.

The chain is built from TRBV4-1 and TRBJ2-1; no firm D call. Germline V gene lookup returns CDR1 MGHRA and CDR2 YSYEKL. The V end was cut by 0 bases, the J end by 15 bases, with 15 bases between. The CDR3 sequence is 13 residues long. The CDR3 here is CASSQDVPAFRFF. Written as DNA, the CDR3 is TGCGCCAGCAGCCAAGATGTACCCGCGTTCCGGTTCTTC.

The chain uses TRBV7-6 and TRBJ2-5; 10 bases line up with TRBD2. With V trimmed by 5 bases and J by 5 bases, 5 bases remained unmatched. CDR1 and CDR2 (germline): SGHVS, FNYEAQ. This CDR3 has 14 amino acids. In DNA form, the CDR3 reads TGTGCCAGCAGCGTAAGCGGGAGGGTGGAGACCCAGTACTTC. Its translation: CASSVSGRVETQYF.

CDR3 DNA: TGTGCCAGTAGTAGCCTGGGACAGGGGCACTATGGCTACACCTTC. Translated: CASSSLGQGHYGYTF. This chain uses TRBV19 with TRBJ1-2; 10 bases map to TRBD1. The V gene's germline CDR1 is LNHDA and CDR2 SQIVND (reference sequence). The CDR3 totals 15 residues. Unmatched junction bases numbered 5, after V lost 4 bases and J lost 3 bases.

This clone was observed a few times. V usage is TRBV5-8 and J usage is TRBJ2-6, with D perhaps matching TRBD2 (5 bases). V lost 2 bases to trimming and J lost 1 base, with 7 bases between them. This CDR3 has 15 amino acids. The germline CDR1 and CDR2 sequences are SGHTS and YDEGEE. This CDR3 reads CASSLGGSGANVLTF. CDR3 in DNA: TGTGCCAGCAGCTTAGGAGGATCTGGGGCCAACGTCCTGACTTTC.

V is TRBV15 and J is TRBJ2-3, with D perhaps TRBD1 (6 bases). Germline lookup yields CDR1 LNHNV and CDR2 YYDKDF (reference sequence). This CDR3 comprises 18 residues. Trimming took off 0 bases at V and 0 bases at J, with 16 bases between the two ends. CDR3 protein: CATSRDGSDRSSTDTQYF. CDR3 bases: TGTGCCACCAGCAGAGATGGTAGCGACAGGTCGAGCACAGATACGCAGTATTTT.

The J gene is TRBJ2-7, the V gene TRBV11-2, with 11 nucleotides matching TRBD2. There are 15 residues in the CDR3. The germline V gene encodes CDR1 SGHAT and CDR2 FQNNGV. The J segment lost 3 bases and the V segment lost 2 bases, leaving 3 bases of the junction unmatched. The chain's CDR3 is CASSLLAGGNYEQYF. The DNA of the CDR3 is TGTGCCAGCAGCTTACTAGCGGGAGGAAACTACGAGCAGTACTTC.

The rearrangement links TRBV2 to TRBJ1-5; TRBD1 matches 12 bases. Germline CDR1 is SNHLY and CDR2 is FYNNEI. There are 19 residues in the CDR3. V lost 0 bases to trimming and J lost 1 base; unmatched junction nucleotides: 7. The CDR3 DNA sequence: TGTGCCAGCAGTGAAGCGCTTGGGACAGGGGGCAGGAGCAATCAGCCCCAGCATTTT. This sequence encodes CASSEALGTGGRSNQPQHF.

V is TRBV2 and J is TRBJ2-7; 9 nucleotides line up with TRBD2. The CDR3 spans 15 residues. Germline V gives CDR1 SNHLY, CDR2 FYNNEI. The junction had 3 bases not matched to a gene; V was cut back by 2 bases and J by 1 base. CDR3 sequence reads: CASSESLAGSYEQYF. The CDR3 DNA follows: TGTGCCAGCAGTGAATCCCTAGCGGGATCCTACGAGCAGTACTTC.

The rearrangement uses TRBV5-1 and TRBJ1-2; no clear D gene. CDR3 length: 13 residues. Germline V gene lookup returns CDR1 SGHRS and CDR2 YFSETQ. V was cut by 3 bases and J by 3 bases, with 9 bases left in between. The CDR3 DNA is TGCGCCAGCAGCTCCGCGGCTCACTATGGCTACACCTTC. Translating gives CASSSAAHYGYTF.

The table lists this clone with a count of one. The V gene is TRBV19, the J gene TRBJ1-5, with unresolved D. The CDR3 covers 15 residues. The ends were cut back, 1 base at V and 5 bases at J, with 12 bases in the middle. The germline V gene has CDR1 LNHDA and CDR2 SQIVND (reference sequence). The CDR3 region is CASSIGADYYQPQHF. DNA of the CDR3: TGTGCCAGTAGTATAGGCGCCGATTACTATCAGCCCCAGCATTTT.

This clone was detected once. The chain has TRBV5-8 and TRBJ1-2; 7 bases are a match to TRBD1. J lost 8 bases, V lost 4 bases, and 17 bases had no gene match. Germline assignment: CDR1 SGHTS and CDR2 YDEGEE. The CDR3 runs 16 residues. The CDR3 is CASSAGDSHYYVGYTF. For the CDR3, the DNA is TGTGCCAGCAGCGCGGGGGACAGTCACTACTATGTGGGCTACACCTTC.

The chain uses TRBV9 and TRBJ1-2, with 9 positions matching TRBD1. The CDR3 totals 14 residues. In germline, CDR1 is SGDLS, CDR2 YYNGEE. J lost 2 bases, V lost 3 bases, and 2 bases had no gene match. In nucleotides, the CDR3 is TGTGCCAGCAGCGCGACAGGGGGAAACTATGGCTACACCTTC. It specifies CASSATGGNYGYTF.

This clone was detected once. The CDR3 region has the DNA TGTGCCAGCAGTTTATCCCCAGGGAGCAATCAGCCCCAGCATTTT. Translated: CASSLSPGSNQPQHF. The chain combines TRBV27 with TRBJ1-5; TRBD1 is a possible D gene (5 bases). V lost 0 bases, J lost 1 base, and 7 bases lay in between. Germline V gene sequence: CDR1 MNHEY, CDR2 SMNVEV (reference sequence). There are 15 residues in the CDR3.

The gene calls are TRBV27 and TRBJ2-3, with 12 bases matching TRBD2. The germline CDR1 and CDR2 sequences are MNHEY and SMNVEV (reference sequence). The V segment lost 5 bases and the J segment 5 bases; nucleotides outside the gene matches: 5. This CDR3 is 15 amino acids long. The CDR3: CASSPPGLAGDTQYF. CDR3 coding DNA: TGTGCCAGCAGTCCTCCGGGACTAGCGGGAGATACGCAGTATTTT.

This CDR3 is CASSLGGQGGTEAFF. DNA of the CDR3: TGTGCCAGCAGCTTAGGGGGGCAGGGGGGCACTGAAGCTTTCTTT. V usage is TRBV7-2 and J usage is TRBJ1-1, with 7 nucleotides matching TRBD1. Germline loops: CDR1 SGHTA, CDR2 FQGNSA. The V gene end was trimmed by 1 base and the J gene end by 4 bases; junction bases not matched to a gene: 6. This CDR3 is built from 15 residues. The whole variable domain, remainder taken from reference TRBV7-2 and TRBJ1-1, is GAGVSQSPSNKVTEKGKDVELRCDPISGHTALYWYRQSLGQGLEFLIYFQGNSAPDKSGLPSDRFSAERTGGSVSTLTIQRTQQEDSAVYLCASSLGGQGGTEAFFGQGTRLTVV.

The V and J genes are TRBV9 and TRBJ1-3, with TRBD1 matching over 9 bases. From germline, CDR1 is SGDLS and CDR2 YYNGEE. CDR3 length: 16 amino acids. J gave up 2 bases and V 4 bases, and 7 bases lay outside the gene matches. CDR3 sequence: CASSLGQGITGNTIYF. CDR3 DNA: TGTGCCAGCAGCCTCGGACAGGGGATAACTGGAAACACCATATATTTT.